These T cell receptor beta chains were read from a single sample in a study of CD8 T cells in Susac syndrome. In TCRdb, the immunoSEQ multiplex PCR reads were re-called with MiXCR into one record per CDR3 protein. The repertoire consists of some 96,000 distinct CDR3 sequences, with roughly 94% occurring once and the leading ten covering more than 0.3%. The sequencing input was CD4+ T cells from PBMCs. Receptors were obtained from a human donor with Susac syndrome. Each CDR3 is given with its conserved first and last residue. Only part of the rows carry a size: once, few, many, or a class if the clone is expanded.

V,J,size,CDR3
TRBV5-1,TRBJ2-3,NA,CASSLESATRSGDTQYF
TRBV12-3/TRBV12-4,TRBJ1-2,once,CASSIDSNYGYTF
TRBV20-1,TRBJ1-3,NA,CSALRDGLFSGNTIYF
TRBV2,TRBJ1-1,NA,CASSKDRTEAFF
TRBV5-1,TRBJ2-2,NA,CASLPGANTGELFF
TRBV2,TRBJ1-2,NA,CASSDGGRGYGYTF
TRBV24-1,TRBJ2-7,NA,CATSEPGTQPYEQYF
TRBV4-3,TRBJ1-6,few,CASSQLQGDNSPLHF
TRBV12-3/TRBV12-4,TRBJ2-1,NA,CASSLHGAEQFF
TRBV14,TRBJ1-1,NA,CASSFGPETEAFF
TRBV5-1,TRBJ2-2,NA,CASSNGPFTGELFF
TRBV19,TRBJ1-5,NA,CASSIALMSNQPQHF
TRBV12-3/TRBV12-4,TRBJ1-2,NA,CASSATTEFYGYTF
TRBV7-2,TRBJ1-5,NA,CASSLDSWNQPQHF
TRBV20-1,TRBJ2-7,NA,CSASGLAVNEQYF
TRBV5-1,TRBJ1-1,few,CASSRQAGSTEAFF
TRBV1,TRBJ2-6,NA,CTSSQLRTGANVLTF
TRBV20-1,TRBJ2-7,NA,CSHLIIVAGAEQYF
TRBV5-6,TRBJ2-7,NA,CASSLWDRRYEQYF
TRBV14,TRBJ2-7,NA,CASSQDLGSEQYF
TRBV12-3/TRBV12-4,TRBJ2-7,NA,CASSRGGQFYEQYF
TRBV27,TRBJ2-1,NA,CASRGFEQFF
TRBV7-7,TRBJ2-1,NA,CASSQGAFGNEQFF
TRBV19,TRBJ1-1,NA,CASSPGRQGGTEAFF
TRBV7-2,TRBJ2-7,NA,CASSLAGSQVSYEQYF
TRBV28,TRBJ1-4,NA,CASLTLQGAGNEKLFF
TRBV20-1,TRBJ2-3,NA,CSAPTTSTDTQYF
TRBV20-1,TRBJ1-5,NA,CSVVTLSEARSQPQHF
TRBV30,TRBJ1-1,once,CAWSLTREAFF
TRBV5-1,TRBJ2-3,NA,CASSLGLSSGGAGDTQYF
TRBV30,TRBJ2-5,NA,CAWSRRGGETQYF
TRBV15,TRBJ2-7,NA,CATRTGGDSYEQYF
TRBV3-1,TRBJ1-1,NA,CASRLMDAGTEAFF
TRBV2,TRBJ2-4,NA,CASRMTDGNIQYF
TRBV24-1,TRBJ1-2,NA,CATSDFQGDNYGYTF
TRBV12-3/TRBV12-4,TRBJ1-2,NA,CASSQTGGPVHYTF
TRBV30,TRBJ2-7,NA,CAWSVGRGSEQYF
TRBV20-1,TRBJ1-1,NA,CSARDLVLRNTEAFF
TRBV7-2,TRBJ2-3,NA,CASSQRATDTQYF
TRBV14,TRBJ2-5,NA,CASSRRGPETQYF
TRBV6-4,TRBJ2-1,NA,CASSDAGGGNEQFF
TRBV7-8,TRBJ1-1,once,CASSEQTGDVEAFF
TRBV11-2,TRBJ1-1,NA,CASSLQDAEAFF
TRBV29-1,TRBJ2-3,NA,CSVSPVGDTQYF
TRBV12-3/TRBV12-4,TRBJ2-1,NA,CASSPDSYNEQFF
TRBV2,TRBJ2-5,NA,CASGGDQGQETQYF
TRBV30,TRBJ2-7,NA,CAWQLGDYFYEQYF